The 5 T cell receptor beta chains listed next were all sequenced from one sample in a study of CD8+ T cells in alopecia areata. Once RNA had been extracted, it was reverse transcribed into cDNA to act as the sequencing template. Libraries were prepared by immunoSEQ multiplex PCR; TCRdb keeps only in-frame clonotypes and omits some of them. The sample includes about 120,000 clones, 55% to 80% seen only once; the top ten take approximately 3%. The material sequenced was CD4+ T cells sorted from blood. The receptor source for this set is a human donor in good health.

The chain carries TRBV11-2 and TRBJ2-1; unclear D gene. Germline CDR1 SGHAT, CDR2 FQNNGV. The V and J ends lost 5 bases and 8 bases respectively, with 16 bases between them. CDR3 length equals 14 residues. Here the CDR3 DNA reads TGTGCCAGCAGCCCGGACCGTGCAAACTATGAGCAGTTCTTC. Protein: CASSPDRANYEQFF.

A single count supports this clone. This chain connects TRBV27 to TRBJ2-7; 7 bases match TRBD2. The CDR3 totals 15 residues. In germline, CDR1 is MNHEY, CDR2 SMNVEV (reference sequence). V lost 5 bases, J lost 3 bases, and 10 bases stayed unmatched. The CDR3 is CASSTPGSGDYEQYF. CDR3 in DNA: TGTGCCAGCAGTACCCCTGGGAGCGGGGACTACGAGCAGTACTTC.

The chain's CDR3 is CASSFADSSNYGYTF. CDR3 bases: TGTGCCAGCAGCTTTGCGGACAGTTCTAACTATGGCTACACCTTC. The gene calls are TRBV7-8 and TRBJ1-2, with a weak D call TRBD1 (6 bases). There are 15 residues in the CDR3. Trimming removed 3 bases from V and 0 bases from J, with 11 bases in between. Germline V lookup: CDR1 SGHVS, CDR2 FQNEAQ.

This chain joins TRBV19 and TRBJ1-2; D is unclear. Per germline, CDR1 LNHDA and CDR2 SQIVND (reference sequence). V shed 5 bases and J shed 8 bases, with 12 bases lying between them. This CDR3 spans 12 amino acids. CDR3 bases: TGTGCCAGTAGTCCGGGAGAGAGGGGCTACACCTTC. It yields the protein CASSPGERGYTF.

DNA of the CDR3: TGCGCCAGCAGCATCTCGACAGATCAGCCCCAGCATTTT. This translates into CASSISTDQPQHF. This sequence joins TRBV5-1 and TRBJ1-5, with a possible D match to TRBD1 (5 bases). V was cut by 4 bases and J by 5 bases, with 10 bases left in between. The germline CDR1 and CDR2 sequences are SGHRS and YFSETQ. The CDR3 runs 13 residues.